These T cell receptor beta chains were read from a single sample in a study of control samples from healthy donors and cancer patients. Assay used: immunoSEQ multiplex PCR; TCRdb lists only in-frame clones, some missing. The sample holds 120,000 or so clones; roughly 84% are singletons and the top ten take around 9.4%. Sequences were obtained from blood. The source is a man aged 40-55 years in good health. Both conserved end residues are part of each CDR3. The order of the fields is J gene, V gene, D gene, clone size, CDR3 DNA, CDR3 protein. D genes are given only for firm matches. Clone size appears in some rows only: once, few, many, or a class for an expanded clone.

J gene: TRBJ2-3; V gene: TRBV7-2; D gene: .; clone size: .; CDR3 DNA: TGTGCCAGCAGCTTTTTCGATACGCAGTATTTT; CDR3 protein: CASSFFDTQYF
J gene: TRBJ2-7; V gene: TRBV18; D gene: .; clone size: .; CDR3 DNA: TGTGCCAGCTCACCATCCGCGGTTACCTACGAGCAGTACTTC; CDR3 protein: CASSPSAVTYEQYF
J gene: TRBJ2-4; V gene: TRBV7-2; D gene: .; clone size: .; CDR3 DNA: TGTGCCAGCAGCGTACAGGGAAACATTCAGTACTTC; CDR3 protein: CASSVQGNIQYF
J gene: TRBJ1-2; V gene: TRBV4-3; D gene: .; clone size: .; CDR3 DNA: TGCGCCAGCAGCCAAGCGACAAGTTTTAACTATGGCTACACCTTC; CDR3 protein: CASSQATSFNYGYTF
J gene: TRBJ2-3; V gene: TRBV7-2; D gene: .; clone size: once; CDR3 DNA: TGTGCCAGCAGCCGGACGGCTAGCACAGATACGCAGTATTTT; CDR3 protein: CASSRTASTDTQYF
J gene: TRBJ1-1; V gene: TRBV4-3; D gene: .; clone size: .; CDR3 DNA: TGCGCCAGCAGCCAAGCCGCCAGGTCATTGAACACTGAAGCTTTCTTT; CDR3 protein: CASSQAARSLNTEAFF
J gene: TRBJ2-2; V gene: TRBV30; D gene: TRBD1; clone size: .; CDR3 DNA: TGTGCCTGGAGTGTAGAAGGGGGCGGCAGCTGGCGGACCGGGGAGCTGTTTTTT; CDR3 protein: CAWSVEGGGSWRTGELFF
J gene: TRBJ2-1; V gene: TRBV5-4; D gene: TRBD2; clone size: .; CDR3 DNA: TGTGCCAGCAGCTCCGGGGGGGCGGGTCACAATGAGCAGTTCTTC; CDR3 protein: CASSSGGAGHNEQFF
J gene: TRBJ1-1; V gene: TRBV5-5; D gene: .; clone size: .; CDR3 DNA: TGTGCCAGCAGACAGGGCTCGAACACTGAAGCTTTCTTT; CDR3 protein: CASRQGSNTEAFF
J gene: TRBJ2-1; V gene: TRBV14; D gene: TRBD2; clone size: .; CDR3 DNA: TGTGCCAGCAGCCGCGAGACTAGCCCTTCGATCAATGAGCAGTTCTTC; CDR3 protein: CASSRETSPSINEQFF
J gene: TRBJ1-5; V gene: TRBV7-2; D gene: .; clone size: .; CDR3 DNA: TGTGCCAGCAGCTTAACTAGTGCTAGCCAGCCCCAGCATTTT; CDR3 protein: CASSLTSASQPQHF
J gene: TRBJ2-1; V gene: TRBV19; D gene: .; clone size: .; CDR3 DNA: TGTGCCAGTAGTTGGGGACCAAGAGGGGCCTACAATGAGCAGTTCTTC; CDR3 protein: CASSWGPRGAYNEQFF
J gene: TRBJ2-7; V gene: TRBV7-9; D gene: TRBD1; clone size: .; CDR3 DNA: TGTGCCAGCAGCCTCCGAGGACAGGGAGAGTTCCACGAGCAGTACTTC; CDR3 protein: CASSLRGQGEFHEQYF
J gene: TRBJ1-4; V gene: TRBV7-9; D gene: .; clone size: .; CDR3 DNA: TGTGCCAGCAGCTTAGGGGATGAAAAACTGTTTTTT; CDR3 protein: CASSLGDEKLFF
J gene: TRBJ2-1; V gene: TRBV10-2; D gene: .; clone size: .; CDR3 DNA: TGCGCCAGCCGGCCCCCTGGGACAACCCGCAATGAGCAGTTCTTC; CDR3 protein: CASRPPGTTRNEQFF
J gene: TRBJ2-7; V gene: TRBV18; D gene: .; clone size: once; CDR3 DNA: TGTGCCAGCTCATCGACTAGAGATTCCTACGAGCAGTACTTC; CDR3 protein: CASSSTRDSYEQYF
J gene: TRBJ2-7; V gene: TRBV4-1; D gene: TRBD1; clone size: .; CDR3 DNA: TGCGCCAGCAGCCCCCGGGACAGGGTCCACGAGCAGTACTTC; CDR3 protein: CASSPRDRVHEQYF
J gene: TRBJ2-5; V gene: TRBV5-1; D gene: TRBD2; clone size: .; CDR3 DNA: TGCGCCAGCAGCCCCGGACTAGCGGGGCAAGAGACCCAGTACTTC; CDR3 protein: CASSPGLAGQETQYF
J gene: TRBJ2-5; V gene: TRBV21-1; D gene: .; clone size: .; CDR3 DNA: TGTGCCAGCAGCCTACAGCGGTGTCGGGAGACCCAGTACTTC; CDR3 protein: CASSLQRCRETQYF
J gene: TRBJ2-7; V gene: TRBV11-2; D gene: .; clone size: .; CDR3 DNA: TGTGCCAGCAGCCTAGGGGCAGGGAAGGGGTTCGAGCAGTACTTC; CDR3 protein: CASSLGAGKGFEQYF
J gene: TRBJ1-5; V gene: TRBV2; D gene: .; clone size: .; CDR3 DNA: TGTGCCAGCAGTGTCCAGTCATCGTCGCTGACCCAGCATTTT; CDR3 protein: CASSVQSSSLTQHF
J gene: TRBJ2-7; V gene: TRBV11-3; D gene: .; clone size: .; CDR3 DNA: TGTGCCAGCAGCTTAGTCCTGGGATTAGCCCACGAGCAGTACTTC; CDR3 protein: CASSLVLGLAHEQYF
J gene: TRBJ1-1; V gene: TRBV27; D gene: .; clone size: .; CDR3 DNA: TGTGCCAGCAGTTTGAGGTCACGGACCGGGACGGTGGGTTGGAGCACTGAAGCTTTCTTT; CDR3 protein: CASSLRSRTGTVGWSTEAFF
J gene: TRBJ1-4; V gene: TRBV7-9; D gene: .; clone size: .; CDR3 DNA: TGTGCCAGCAGCTTAGGCATTGTGGCAACTAATGAAAAACTGTTTTTT; CDR3 protein: CASSLGIVATNEKLFF
J gene: TRBJ2-3; V gene: TRBV4-2; D gene: .; clone size: .; CDR3 DNA: TGTGCCAGCAGCCCGCTTAGCGGGACAGGGTCGACAGATACGCAGTATTTT; CDR3 protein: CASSPLSGTGSTDTQYF
J gene: TRBJ1-2; V gene: TRBV3-1/TRBV3-2; D gene: .; clone size: .; CDR3 DNA: TGTGCCAGCAGCCCCGGGAATGAGCCTTTTGGCTACACCTTC; CDR3 protein: CASSPGNEPFGYTF
J gene: TRBJ2-1; V gene: TRBV20-1; D gene: .; clone size: .; CDR3 DNA: TGCAGTGCTAGTTCCTTGGGCGAGCAGTTCTTC; CDR3 protein: CSASSLGEQFF
J gene: TRBJ1-2; V gene: TRBV7-2; D gene: .; clone size: .; CDR3 DNA: TGTGCCAGCGGCAGCTACTATGGCTACACCTTC; CDR3 protein: CASGSYYGYTF
J gene: TRBJ2-7; V gene: TRBV14; D gene: .; clone size: .; CDR3 DNA: TGTGCCAGCAGCCAAGCCCTTAGCTACTTCGTCGAGCAGTACTTC; CDR3 protein: CASSQALSYFVEQYF
J gene: TRBJ1-5; V gene: TRBV18; D gene: .; clone size: .; CDR3 DNA: TGTGCCAGCTCACCAGTCCCGGGCCAGGCGAGTCAGCCCCAGCATTTT; CDR3 protein: CASSPVPGQASQPQHF
J gene: TRBJ2-7; V gene: TRBV6-4; D gene: TRBD1; clone size: once; CDR3 DNA: TGTGCCAGCAGTGACGGGACAGGGGGCTACGAGCAGTACTTC; CDR3 protein: CASSDGTGGYEQYF
J gene: TRBJ1-2; V gene: TRBV23-1; D gene: TRBD1; clone size: .; CDR3 DNA: TGCGCCAGCAGTCGGAACGACAGGGGGACTAACTATGGCTACACCTTC; CDR3 protein: CASSRNDRGTNYGYTF
J gene: TRBJ1-1; V gene: TRBV10-1; D gene: .; clone size: .; CDR3 DNA: TGCGCCAGCAGTGATAACAGGTTCGCCGCTGAAGCTTTCTTT; CDR3 protein: CASSDNRFAAEAFF
J gene: TRBJ2-7; V gene: TRBV6-5; D gene: .; clone size: .; CDR3 DNA: TGTGCCAGCAACCAAGGACGAAGGGGCCACGAGCAGTACTTC; CDR3 protein: CASNQGRRGHEQYF
J gene: TRBJ2-7; V gene: TRBV3-1/TRBV3-2; D gene: .; clone size: once; CDR3 DNA: TGTGCCAGTGGACAGTACTCCTACGAGCAGTACTTC; CDR3 protein: CASGQYSYEQYF
J gene: TRBJ1-2; V gene: TRBV5-1; D gene: .; clone size: .; CDR3 DNA: TGCGCCAGCAGCTCCCGGGACAACTATGGCTACACCTTC; CDR3 protein: CASSSRDNYGYTF
J gene: TRBJ2-7; V gene: TRBV5-1; D gene: TRBD2; clone size: .; CDR3 DNA: TGCGCCAGCAGCACGCGGGGCGGGGGGGACTCCTACGAGCAGTACTTC; CDR3 protein: CASSTRGGGDSYEQYF
J gene: TRBJ2-7; V gene: TRBV12-3/TRBV12-4; D gene: .; clone size: .; CDR3 DNA: TGTGCCAGCAGTTTAGCCCACTCCTACGAGCAGTACTTC; CDR3 protein: CASSLAHSYEQYF
J gene: TRBJ2-1; V gene: TRBV7-9; D gene: .; clone size: once; CDR3 DNA: TGTGCCAGCATGAAGGGGGGGAATGAGCAGTTCTTC; CDR3 protein: CASMKGGNEQFF
J gene: TRBJ1-5; V gene: TRBV18; D gene: .; clone size: .; CDR3 DNA: TGTGCCAGCTCACCATCCGGTTATAGCAATCAGCCCCAGCATTTT; CDR3 protein: CASSPSGYSNQPQHF
J gene: TRBJ2-5; V gene: TRBV13; D gene: .; clone size: .; CDR3 DNA: TGTGCCAGCAGCTTAGGTAGCCAAGAGACCCAGTACTTC; CDR3 protein: CASSLGSQETQYF
J gene: TRBJ2-7; V gene: TRBV18; D gene: TRBD1; clone size: few; CDR3 DNA: TGTGCCAGCTCACCCAGGCAGGGGGCTGGCGAGCAGTACTTC; CDR3 protein: CASSPRQGAGEQYF
J gene: TRBJ1-1; V gene: TRBV9; D gene: .; clone size: .; CDR3 DNA: TGTGCCAGCAGCCCCAACGGCCTGAACACTGAAGCTTTCTTT; CDR3 protein: CASSPNGLNTEAFF